The 10 T cell receptor beta chains below come from one sample, sequenced in a study of blood T cell repertoires in COVID-19. The method was immunoSEQ multiplex PCR; TCRdb's version includes in-frame clones alone and lacks a portion of them. Among some 19,000 clones listed, 80% were seen once. What was sequenced was peripheral blood. The receptors shown here come from a man older than 75 with acute or convalescent COVID-19.

The V gene is TRBV5-4, the J gene TRBJ2-3; the D is unclear. Per germline, CDR1 SGHNT and CDR2 YYREEE (reference sequence). The CDR3 is made up of 12 amino acids. V was cut by 7 bases and J by 0 bases, with 6 bases left in between. The CDR3 DNA reads as TGTGCCAGCGGAGCTAGCACAGATACGCAGTATTTT. This codes for CASGASTDTQYF.

This chain joins TRBV2 and TRBJ2-7; D is possibly TRBD1 (5 bases). Germline V gene data show CDR1 as SNHLY and CDR2 as FYNNEI. Trimming removed 1 base from V and 3 bases from J, with 7 bases in between. The CDR3 totals 13 residues. The CDR3 DNA follows: TGTGCCAGCAGTGAAGTTCAGGGCTACGAGCAGTACTTC. It codes for CASSEVQGYEQYF.

This rearrangement joins TRBV6-5 to TRBJ2-2, with D perhaps matching TRBD1 (6 bases). Germline values: CDR1 MNHEY, CDR2 SVGAGI. V was cut by 2 bases and J by 0 bases, with 7 bases left in between. This CDR3 has 15 amino acids. In nucleotides, the CDR3 is TGTGCCAGCAGTTACGACAGGTCGAACACCGGGGAGCTGTTTTTT. It is translated as CASSYDRSNTGELFF.

For the CDR3, the DNA is TGTGCCAGCAGTTACTCGGGCGGGGGGAGCAGCTATGAGCAGTTCTTC. Amino acids: CASSYSGGGSSYEQFF. J is TRBJ2-1 and V is TRBV6-5; 8 nucleotides match TRBD2. This CDR3 has 16 amino acids. Per the germline V gene, CDR1 is MNHEY and CDR2 is SVGAGI. V lost 0 bases to trimming and J lost 8 bases; unmatched junction nucleotides: 9.

The chain joins TRBV7-2 to TRBJ1-6; 8 positions match TRBD1. V was clipped by 7 bases and J by 0 bases; unmatched bases: 14. The CDR3 spans 19 residues. CDR1 and CDR2 from the germline V gene are SGHTA and FQGNSA. For the CDR3, the DNA is TGTGCCAGCACGAAGCCGTGGACAGGGACCAGCTCCTATAATTCACCCCTCCACTTT. Translating it yields CASTKPWTGTSSYNSPLHF.

This sequence joins TRBV6-5 and TRBJ2-2, with 7 bases fitting TRBD1. CDR1 and CDR2 (germline): MNHEY, SVGAGI. This CDR3 has 15 amino acids. The trim removed 6 bases at V and 2 bases at J, leaving 6 bases unmatched. The CDR3 protein is CASRYGTENTGELFF. The CDR3 DNA is TGTGCCAGCAGGTACGGGACAGAAAACACCGGGGAGCTGTTTTTT.

The chain couples TRBV3-1 (or the pseudogene TRBV3-2) to TRBJ2-2; D may be TRBD2 (5 bases). CDR1 is LGHDT and CDR2 is YNNKEL in the germline V gene (reference sequence). Deletions cut 0 bases from V and 1 base from J, with 9 bases between. The CDR3 contains 16 residues. As DNA, the CDR3 is TGTGCCAGCAGCCAAGAAGGAGGTTTGAACACCGGGGAGCTGTTTTTT. Translating gives CASSQEGGLNTGELFF.

The rearrangement joins TRBV7-2 to TRBJ1-6; weak D call: TRBD1 (5 bases). V dropped 2 bases and J dropped 10 bases, with 18 bases sitting between them. The CDR3 is 16 residues long. The V gene's germline CDR1 is SGHTA and CDR2 FQGNSA. The CDR3 DNA reads as TGTGCCAGCAGCTTATTCAGGGTAGCAGTGGGGTCACCCCTCCACTTT. It specifies CASSLFRVAVGSPLHF.

The V and J genes are TRBV19 and TRBJ2-2; 11 bases align to TRBD1. V was pared by 3 bases and J by 6 bases, with 9 bases of the junction left unmatched. The CDR3 spans 17 residues. The germline V gene encodes CDR1 LNHDA and CDR2 SQIVND (reference sequence). CDR3 bases: TGTGCCAGTAGTATGACCCGCGGGACAGGGGGATCCGGGGAGCTGTTTTTT. Its protein is CASSMTRGTGGSGELFF.

This chain links TRBV7-3 with TRBJ2-6, with TRBD1 matching over 11 bases. The CDR3 covers 18 residues. Trimming took 5 bases from V and 0 from J; bases not matched to a gene: 6. Per the germline V gene, CDR1 is SGHTA and CDR2 is FQGTGA. CDR3 sequence: CASSGPGTGGSGANVLTF. CDR3 bases: TGTGCCAGCAGCGGTCCCGGGACAGGGGGCTCTGGGGCCAACGTCCTGACTTTC.